This T cell receptor beta chain was captured in a study of T cells in localized non-small cell lung cancer. Study-wide findings and caveats: Greater T cell density in blood accompanied longer overall survival. Adjacent lung had a median approximately 57 of the 100 largest tumor clones. It was uninvolved adjacent lung that showed the highest T cell clonality, exceeding tumor.

This clone has a count of ten or more. Antigen: not known. The assay was immunoSEQ multiplex PCR, and TCRdb's table has in-frame clones only and misses some. The sample lists fewer than 40,000 clones; nearly 80% were seen once. The receptor's source is a male donor aged 60 or over with stage II squamous cell lung carcinoma. The input for sequencing was peripheral blood, taken before any cancer treatment.

CDR3 loop: CASSQDRFPPSQPQHF. CDR3 sequence (DNA): TGCGCCAGCAGCCAAGATCGGTTCCCCCCCAGCCAGCCCCAGCATTTT. This chain uses TRBV4-3 with TRBJ1-5; D unresolved. The CDR3 consists of 16 residues. Germline V lookup: CDR1 LGHNA, CDR2 YSLEER. Trimming stripped 0 bases from V and 7 bases from J, with 16 bases between.